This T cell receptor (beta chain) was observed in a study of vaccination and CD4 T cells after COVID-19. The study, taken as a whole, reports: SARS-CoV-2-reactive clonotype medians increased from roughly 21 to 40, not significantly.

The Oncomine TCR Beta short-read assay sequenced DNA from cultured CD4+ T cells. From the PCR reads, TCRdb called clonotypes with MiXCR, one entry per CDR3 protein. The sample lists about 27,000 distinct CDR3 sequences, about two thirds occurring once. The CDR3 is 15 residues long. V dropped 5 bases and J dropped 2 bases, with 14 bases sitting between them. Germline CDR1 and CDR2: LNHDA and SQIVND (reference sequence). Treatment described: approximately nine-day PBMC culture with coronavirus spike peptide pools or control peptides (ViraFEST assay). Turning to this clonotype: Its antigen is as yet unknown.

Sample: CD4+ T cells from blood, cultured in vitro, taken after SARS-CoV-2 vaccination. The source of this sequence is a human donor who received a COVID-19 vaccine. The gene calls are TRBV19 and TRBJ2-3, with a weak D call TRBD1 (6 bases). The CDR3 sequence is CASSSQGIHTDTQYF. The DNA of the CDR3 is TGTGCCAGTAGTTCCCAGGGGATTCACACAGATACGCAGTATTTT.